The 7 T cell receptor beta chains below were found in one sample sequenced in a study of CD8 T cells in Susac syndrome. An input of roughly 0.5 to 1 ug of RNA was subjected to reverse transcription using random hexamers. MiXCR was run by TCRdb on the immunoSEQ multiplex PCR reads, yielding one entry per CDR3 protein. Of a few hundred thousand distinct CDR3 sequences listed, approximately 85% are singletons. The sample consisted of CD8+ T cells from PBMCs. These receptors originate from a human donor with multiple sclerosis.

The chain couples TRBV4-1 to TRBJ2-1; 8 bases fit TRBD2. The V gene end was trimmed by 3 bases and the J gene end by 6 bases; junction bases not matched to a gene: 4. Looked up from germline, CDR1 is MGHRA and CDR2 is YSYEKL. The CDR3 loop spans 14 amino acids. This CDR3 reads CASSHQRGPNEQFF. CDR3 DNA: TGCGCCAGCAGCCATCAGCGGGGGCCCAATGAGCAGTTCTTC.

V is TRBV27 and J is TRBJ2-1; maybe TRBD1 (5 bases). The CDR3 loop spans 13 amino acids. Germline assignment: CDR1 MNHEY and CDR2 SMNVEV (reference sequence). Deletions cut 2 bases from V and 7 bases from J, with 9 bases between. Written as DNA, the CDR3 is TGTGCCAGCAGTTTAACCAGGACAAATGAGCAGTTCTTC. Translated: CASSLTRTNEQFF.

The rearrangement uses TRBV20-1 and TRBJ2-1; D remains unclear. Germline V gives CDR1 DFQATT, CDR2 SNEGSKA (reference sequence). The V gene lost 1 base and the J gene lost 0 bases, with 4 bases spanning the gap. This CDR3 is 13 amino acids long. The CDR3 DNA reads TGCAGTGCTAGAGCAAGCTCCTACAATGAGCAGTTCTTC. It yields the protein CSARASSYNEQFF.

This chain joins TRBV28 and TRBJ2-1; 8 bases map to TRBD2. The CDR3 is 14 amino acids. CDR1 and CDR2 from the germline V gene are MDHEN and SYDVKM. The junction had 2 bases not matched to a gene; V was cut back by 7 bases and J by 0 bases. The CDR3 DNA follows: TGTGCCAGCACGGGGGGGGGCTCCTACAATGAGCAGTTCTTC. Protein product: CASTGGGSYNEQFF.

This chain links TRBV5-1 with TRBJ1-2, with 9 bases aligning to TRBD1. Germline V gives CDR1 SGHRS, CDR2 YFSETQ. The V and J ends lost 3 bases and 8 bases, in that order; junction bases with no gene match: 11. This CDR3 spans 15 amino acids. The chain's CDR3 is CASSWVGQGGRGYTF. CDR3 DNA: TGCGCCAGCAGCTGGGTGGGACAGGGCGGTCGCGGCTACACCTTC.

The rearrangement joins TRBV19 to TRBJ2-1; 7 nucleotides align to TRBD2. This CDR3 has 15 residues. V shed 3 bases, J shed 0 bases, and the junction held 2 bases outside the gene matches. Germline-derived CDR1 and CDR2 are LNHDA and SQIVND (reference sequence). The CDR3, as DNA: TGTGCCAGTAGTATTTGGGGGGGCTCCTACAATGAGCAGTTCTTC. Amino acid sequence: CASSIWGGSYNEQFF.

This clonotype has more than one count but fewer than ten. This sequence joins TRBV9 and TRBJ2-1; 8 bases map to TRBD2. CDR1 and CDR2 from the germline V gene are SGDLS and YYNGEE. The CDR3 covers 15 residues. After removal of 1 base from V and 0 bases from J, the junction contained 0 bases not matched to a gene. As DNA, the CDR3 is TGTGCCAGCAGCGTAAGCGGGAGCTCCTACAATGAGCAGTTCTTC. Translation gives CASSVSGSSYNEQFF.